The next 11 T cell receptor beta chains were all read from a single sample in a study of radiation and T cells in renal cell carcinoma. Measured with immunoSEQ multiplex PCR; TCRdb has only the in-frame clones, and not every one. Of 90,000 to 95,000 clones in the sample, 82% were seen once. Time point reported: baseline pretreatment blood. Documented treatment: 15 Gy SBRT to primary tumor, nephrectomy 4 weeks later. Material: blood, obtained from a patient whose treatment included radiotherapy and nephrectomy. Receptors originate from a man in his sixties with renal cell carcinoma.

In this sample, this clone turned up a few times. The J gene is TRBJ2-7, the V gene TRBV5-6; no clear D. The germline CDR1 and CDR2 sequences are SGHDT and YYEEEE. This CDR3 is 15 amino acids long. Deletions cut 4 bases from V and 1 base from J, with 15 bases between. The CDR3 DNA reads TGTGCCAGCAGCCGCCGTCTATCCCTATCCTACGAGCAGTACTTC. Its translation: CASSRRLSLSYEQYF.

This sequence joins TRBV7-3 and TRBJ2-3; tentatively, D is TRBD1 or TRBD2 (5 bases each). Trimming took off 1 base at V and 1 base at J, with 12 bases between the two ends. CDR3 length: 16 residues. Germline CDR1 reads SGHTA; CDR2 reads FQGTGA. The CDR3 region is CASSLNGQGRTDTQYF. Here the CDR3 DNA reads TGTGCCAGCAGCTTAAATGGTCAGGGACGCACAGATACGCAGTATTTT. The full variable domain, completed using reference TRBV7-3 and TRBJ2-3, is GAGVSQTPSNKVTEKGKYVELRCDPISGHTALYWYRQSLGQGPEFLIYFQGTGAADDSGLPNDRFFAVRPEGSVSTLKIQRTERGDSAVYLCASSLNGQGRTDTQYFGPGTRLTVL.

The chain couples TRBV28 to TRBJ2-5; D might be TRBD2 (7 bases). In germline, CDR1 is MDHEN, CDR2 SYDVKM. V gave up 3 bases and J gave up 3 bases, with 17 bases separating them. This CDR3 has 16 amino acids. In nucleotides, the CDR3 is TGTGCCAGCAGTTTTGGTCGGGGGGCCCAAAAAGAGACCCAGTACTTC. This sequence encodes CASSFGRGAQKETQYF.

The chain couples TRBV5-1 to TRBJ2-7; D is unclear. Germline values: CDR1 SGHRS, CDR2 YFSETQ. The CDR3 runs to 13 residues. V lost 0 bases to trimming and J lost 4 bases, with 8 bases between them. CDR3 in amino acids: CASSLAVRYEQYF. DNA of the CDR3: TGCGCCAGCAGCTTGGCGGTCAGATACGAGCAGTACTTC.

This clone was seen more than once but under ten times. The genes are TRBV6-5 and TRBJ1-6; 9 bases align to TRBD1. The length of the CDR3 is 14 residues. Per germline, CDR1 MNHEY and CDR2 SVGAGI. Trimming removed 2 bases from V and 7 bases from J; junction bases left unmatched: 0. The DNA of the CDR3 is TGTGCCAGCAGTTACGACAGGGGGAATTCACCCCTCCACTTT. Its protein is CASSYDRGNSPLHF.

This chain links TRBV28 with TRBJ2-3, with 10 bases matching TRBD2. J gave up 1 base and V 5 bases, and 9 bases lay outside the gene matches. This CDR3 spans 17 amino acids. Germline CDR1 is MDHEN and CDR2 is SYDVKM. The CDR3 coding sequence is TGTGCCAGCAGTGTCGGCAGCGGGAGGGCCGGCACAGATACGCAGTATTTT. The encoded protein is CASSVGSGRAGTDTQYF.

This chain connects TRBV18 to TRBJ1-5; D unresolved. V lost 5 bases and J lost 2, with 10 bases in between. Germline V gene lookup returns CDR1 KGHSH and CDR2 LQKENI. The CDR3 length is 14 residues. The CDR3 coding sequence is TGTGCCAGCTCATCGGAGCTTGGCAATCAGCCCCAGCATTTT. Translating it yields CASSSELGNQPQHF. The whole variable domain, filled in from reference TRBV18 and TRBJ1-5, reads NAGVMQNPRHLVRRRGQEARLRCSPMKGHSHVYWYRQLPEEGLKFMVYLQKENIIDESGMPKERFSAEFPKEGPSILRIQQVVRGDSAAYFCASSSELGNQPQHFGDGTRLSIL.

The chain combines TRBV29-1 with TRBJ2-7, with no clear D. The germline V gene encodes CDR1 SQVTM and CDR2 ANQGSEA. Trimming took 7 bases from V and 5 from J, leaving 12 bases between them. The CDR3 covers 11 residues. DNA of the CDR3: TGCAGCGCATCTAGAGTTGACGAGCAGTACTTC. It specifies CSASRVDEQYF.

The chain recombines TRBV27 with TRBJ2-3; TRBD2 matches 7 bases. V trimming: 10 bases; J trimming: 0 bases; junction bases outside the gene matches: 7. This CDR3 region has 14 residues. Germline V gives CDR1 MNHEY, CDR2 SMNVEV (reference sequence). The CDR3 DNA is TGTGCCATCGGGGGGAACCCAAGCACAGATACGCAGTATTTT. Amino acid sequence: CAIGGNPSTDTQYF.

The rearrangement joins TRBV30 to TRBJ2-7; D is ambiguous. Germline CDR1 and CDR2: GTSNPN and SVGIG (reference sequence). Trimming left V 7 bases short and J 2 bases short, with 15 bases between. The CDR3 spans 13 residues. Here the CDR3 DNA reads TGTGCCTACTTGACTCACCGAACCTACGAGCAGTACTTC. Translated: CAYLTHRTYEQYF. The variable domain in full, with the rest retrieved from reference TRBV30 and TRBJ2-7, is SQTIHQWPATLVQPVGSPLSLECTVEGTSNPNLYWYRQAAGRGLQLLFYSVGIGQISSEVPQNLSASRPQDRQFILSSKKLLLSDSGFYLCAYLTHRTYEQYFGPGTRLTVT.

This clone appeared a few times. The chain recombines TRBV29-1 with TRBJ2-7; D might be TRBD1 or TRBD2, each matching 6 bases. V shed 2 bases and J shed 5 bases, with 10 bases lying between them. The germline CDR1 and CDR2 sequences are SQVTM and ANQGSEA. The CDR3 loop spans 12 amino acids. As DNA, the CDR3 is TGCAGCGTTGAAACCGGGGGCAACGAGCAGTACTTC. It yields the protein CSVETGGNEQYF.